This T cell receptor (beta chain) was sequenced for a study of T cell repertoires in cytomegalovirus infection. Study-level background: CMV infection plus the matching HLA type was flagged by public TCR beta signatures.

This clonotype has only a few counts. Trimming removed 3 bases from V and 7 bases from J, with 9 bases in between. This CDR3 contains 12 residues. The germline V gene has CDR1 MDHEN and CDR2 SYDVKM. TCRdb analysed the reads with MiXCR anew, one entry per CDR3 protein. Here the sample spans around 280,000 distinct CDR3 sequences, 8% to 10% being singletons. The sample comprised PBMCs. The receptor was isolated from a human donor in good health (CMV status not recorded). Some clones in this sample may be carry-over from other donors' samples. This sequence joins TRBV28 and TRBJ1-2; weak D call: TRBD1 (5 bases). The CDR3 DNA sequence: TGTGCCAGCAGTTTGGCCAGGGCTGGCTACACCTTC. This encodes CASSLARAGYTF.